The 17 T cell receptor beta chains below all came from one sample that was sequenced in a study of blood T cell repertoires in COVID-19. Only in-frame clones appear in the TCRdb table, and some are missing; sequencing was by immunoSEQ multiplex PCR. The repertoire includes roughly 330,000 clones, roughly 86% of them detected once, and about 5.2% sits in the top ten. The sample was PBMCs or T cells enriched from blood (not recorded which). All receptors derive from a woman aged 25 to 39 who had recovered from COVID-19.

This sequence joins TRBV3-1 (or the pseudogene TRBV3-2) and TRBJ1-1, with 9 bases aligning to TRBD1. Germline CDR1 LGHDT, CDR2 YNNKEL (reference sequence). The junction had 7 bases not matched to a gene; V was cut back by 5 bases and J by 3 bases. There are 15 residues in the CDR3. This CDR3 is CASSSATGGYTEAFF. The CDR3 DNA follows: TGTGCCAGCAGCTCCGCGACAGGGGGGTACACTGAAGCTTTCTTT.

The rearrangement uses TRBV5-1 and TRBJ2-3; 10 bases are shared with TRBD1. Germline V gene data show CDR1 as SGHRS and CDR2 as YFSETQ. CDR3 size: 16 residues. Trimming cost V 4 bases and J 1 base; bases outside gene matches: 6. Here the CDR3 DNA reads TGCGCCAGCAGCCCATACGGGACAGGGGGCACAGATACGCAGTATTTT. Translating gives CASSPYGTGGTDTQYF.

The chain links TRBV3-1 (or the pseudogene TRBV3-2) to TRBJ1-1; D gene ambiguous. The CDR3 runs to 14 residues. Looked up from germline, CDR1 is LGHDT and CDR2 is YNNKEL (reference sequence). The V and J ends lost 0 bases and 0 bases respectively, with 5 bases between them. The DNA for the CDR3 is TGTGCCAGCAGCCAAGATCCGGTGAACACTGAAGCTTTCTTT. It specifies CASSQDPVNTEAFF.

The V call is TRBV11-2, the J call TRBJ2-1; tentatively, D is TRBD2 (6 bases). Trimming shortened V by 2 bases and J by 5 bases, and 16 bases separated the two germline ends. The germline CDR1 and CDR2 sequences are SGHAT and FQNNGV. This CDR3 has 16 residues. As DNA, the CDR3 is TGTGCCAGCAGCTTAACCGGGAGCTGGGGGGACAATGAGCAGTTCTTC. This sequence encodes CASSLTGSWGDNEQFF.

The chain combines TRBV2 with TRBJ2-2; 7 bases align to TRBD1. The V gene end was trimmed by 9 bases and the J gene end by 1 base; junction bases not matched to a gene: 2. The CDR3 runs 13 residues. The germline gives CDR1 SNHLY, CDR2 FYNNEI. This chain's CDR3 is CASRDRNTGELFF. In DNA, the CDR3 is TGTGCCAGTCGGGACAGGAACACCGGGGAGCTGTTTTTT.

The chain has TRBV4-1 and TRBJ1-1; maybe TRBD1 (6 bases). The ends were cut back, 4 bases at V and 1 base at J, with 19 bases in the middle. This CDR3 is built from 17 residues. Germline lookup yields CDR1 MGHRA and CDR2 YSYEKL. CDR3 nucleotide sequence: TGCGCCAGCAGCCTTCAGACAGGTTCTCCCCAGAACACTGAAGCTTTCTTT. Translating it yields CASSLQTGSPQNTEAFF.

The table lists this clone with a few counts. The chain recombines TRBV19 with TRBJ1-6, with 9 bases aligning to TRBD1. CDR1 is LNHDA, CDR2 SQIVND, per germline (reference sequence). With 10 bases clipped from V and 7 bases from J, the junction kept 11 bases outside the gene matches. CDR3 length: 15 amino acids. Here the CDR3 reads CATRQGGGSNSPLHF. CDR3 sequence (DNA): TGTGCCACCCGACAGGGGGGAGGCTCCAATTCACCCCTCCACTTT. Looking up the rest from reference TRBV19 and TRBJ1-6 gives the full variable domain: DGGITQSPKYLFRKEGQNVTLSCEQNLNHDAMYWYRQDPGQGLRLIYYSQIVNDFQKGDIAEGYSVSREKKESFPLTVTSAQKNPTAFYLCATRQGGGSNSPLHFGNGTRLTVT.

V gene TRBV4-1 combines with J gene TRBJ2-1; 9 bases agree with TRBD2. Germline values: CDR1 MGHRA, CDR2 YSYEKL. Trimming at V came to 1 base and at J to 9 bases, leaving 10 bases not matched to a gene. The CDR3 sequence is 16 residues long. CDR3 DNA: TGCGCCAGCAGCCAAGTTTTGCGGGGGGGCCGGCTTGAGCAGTTCTTC. This sequence encodes CASSQVLRGGRLEQFF.

The chain joins TRBV12-5 to TRBJ2-2, with 7 bases matching TRBD2. The CDR3 consists of 13 residues. Germline V lookup: CDR1 LGHNT, CDR2 FRNRAP. V dropped 7 bases and J dropped 7; count of bases not matched to a gene: 6. The DNA for the CDR3 is TGTGCTAGTGCCGCGGGGGTGGACGGGGAGCTGTTTTTT. Protein: CASAAGVDGELFF. Together with reference TRBV12-5 and TRBJ2-2, the CDR3 gives the full variable domain: DARVTQTPRHKVTEMGQEVTMRCQPILGHNTVFWYRQTMMQGLELLAYFRNRAPLDDSGMPKDRFSAEMPDATLATLKIQPSEPRDSAVYFCASAAGVDGELFFGEGSRLTVL.

This clone was recorded only once. The V call is TRBV25-1, the J call TRBJ1-1, with 7 bases aligning to TRBD1. CDR1 and CDR2 (germline): MGHDK, SYGVNS. Trimming removed 9 bases from V and 3 bases from J; junction bases left unmatched: 10. The CDR3 covers 14 residues. The CDR3 nucleotides are TGTGCCAGAGGAAGGGGTCAGGGGGACACTGAAGCTTTCTTT. It codes for CARGRGQGDTEAFF.

The rearrangement links TRBV7-2 to TRBJ1-1; D not certain. V dropped 7 bases and J dropped 5 bases, with 14 bases sitting between them. Per the germline V gene, CDR1 is SGHTA and CDR2 is FQGNSA. The CDR3 is 13 amino acids. The CDR3 loop reads CASNINGETEAFF. The CDR3 DNA reads as TGTGCCAGCAATATTAACGGGGAGACTGAAGCTTTCTTT.

The rearrangement links TRBV7-9 to TRBJ2-3; 10 nucleotides line up with TRBD1. The CDR3 runs to 15 residues. V shed 3 bases and J 6 bases; nucleotides not matched to a gene: 6. CDR1 and CDR2 (germline): SEHNR, FQNEAQ (reference sequence). CDR3 nucleotides: TGTGCCAGCAGCTTCCCCGGGACAGGGGTGGATACGCAGTATTTT. It specifies CASSFPGTGVDTQYF. Together with reference TRBV7-9 and TRBJ2-3, the CDR3 gives the full variable domain: DTGVSQNPRHKITKRGQNVTFRCDPISEHNRLYWYRQTLGQGPEFLTYFQNEAQLEKSRLLSDRFSAERPKGSFSTLEIQRTEQGDSAMYLCASSFPGTGVDTQYFGPGTRLTVL.

This clone appeared a single time. The genes are TRBV5-5 and TRBJ1-4, with TRBD1 as a possible D gene (5 bases). CDR1 and CDR2 (germline): SGHKS, YYEKEE (reference sequence). V was trimmed by 6 bases and J by 0 bases, leaving 12 bases between them. The CDR3 has 15 amino acids. The CDR3 spells CASTPRGTTNEKLFF. CDR3 sequence (DNA): TGTGCCAGCACTCCAAGGGGTACAACTAATGAAAAACTGTTTTTT.

The table lists this clone with a few counts. The V call is TRBV6-1, the J call TRBJ1-2; D is perhaps TRBD1 (5 bases). The germline gives CDR1 MNHNS, CDR2 SASEGT. V dropped 4 bases and J dropped 8 bases, with 23 bases sitting between them. This CDR3 contains 16 residues. As DNA, the CDR3 is TGTGCCAGCAGTGCTACCTCCTTGGGGGGGAGAGGCGGCTACACCTTC. Translating gives CASSATSLGGRGGYTF.

DNA of the CDR3: TGCAGTGCTAGTGTGCTAGCTGCGTACCAAGAGACCCAGTACTTC. Translating it yields CSASVLAAYQETQYF. This chain joins TRBV20-1 and TRBJ2-5; possible D gene TRBD2, 5 bases. The CDR3 runs 15 residues. V dropped 3 bases and J dropped 0 bases, with 14 bases sitting between them. Germline V gene lookup returns CDR1 DFQATT and CDR2 SNEGSKA (reference sequence).

V usage is TRBV7-9 and J usage is TRBJ1-4, with unresolved D. CDR3 length: 14 amino acids. Germline CDR1 is SEHNR and CDR2 is FQNEAQ (reference sequence). V gave up 5 bases and J gave up 4 bases, with 11 bases separating them. The DNA for the CDR3 is TGTGCCAGCAGCCCCCGACAAATTAATGAAAAACTGTTTTTT. This sequence encodes CASSPRQINEKLFF.

The chain combines TRBV10-3 with TRBJ1-1, with TRBD1 matching 7 bases. The CDR3 runs to 14 residues. V was clipped by 6 bases and J by 1 base; unmatched bases: 5. The V gene's germline CDR1 is ENHRY and CDR2 SYGVKD. CDR3 in amino acids: CAIRDGQANTEAFF. The CDR3 coding sequence is TGTGCCATCAGAGATGGACAGGCGAACACTGAAGCTTTCTTT.